This T cell receptor (beta chain) stems from a study of shared clonotypes between healthy human individuals. Genomic DNA, for the unsorted samples, came from about 90 million PBMCs. Splitting of each subset's genomic DNA was done evenly across several immunoSEQ plates. The repertoire was sequenced with immunoSEQ multiplex PCR; TCRdb's copy has only in-frame clones and lacks some. This sample carries around 480,000 clones, 75% to 80% of them seen once, and the ten largest clones take 12%. The germline gives CDR1 SGHRS, CDR2 YFSETQ. The CDR3 totals 17 residues. Trimming cost V 2 bases and J 0 bases, with 15 bases left between them.

This TCR derives from a woman in her 40s in good health. Some clones in this sample may be carry-over from other donors' samples. The sequencing input was PBMCs. This chain connects TRBV5-1 to TRBJ1-5; D may be TRBD1 (6 bases). CDR3 coding DNA: TGCGCCAGCAGCTTAAACCCGACAGGACATAGCAATCAGCCCCAGCATTTT. It specifies CASSLNPTGHSNQPQHF.